What follows describes a single T cell receptor (beta chain). These data belong to a study of blood T cell repertoires in COVID-19. Overall study: In each case, the material was cDNA or gDNA derived from T cells, B-cell-depleted T cells, or PBMCs.

Using immunoSEQ multiplex PCR, the repertoire was profiled, and TCRdb retains in-frame clones only, with some absent. The sample lists tens of thousands of clones, just over 90% occurring once. The germline CDR1 and CDR2 sequences are SGHTA and FQGTGA. V lost 1 base and J lost 0, with 10 bases in between. This CDR3 region has 16 residues. The V call is TRBV7-3, the J call TRBJ1-3; no clear D gene. The clonotype comes from a woman in her forties or fifties in a cohort sampled during active COVID-19. Sequenced input: peripheral blood. The CDR3 nucleotides read TGTGCCAGCAGCTTAAGGGCAGGAATCTCTGGAAACACCATATATTTT. Protein: CASSLRAGISGNTIYF. The full variable domain, its missing parts supplied by reference TRBV7-3 and TRBJ1-3, is GAGVSQTPSNKVTEKGKYVELRCDPISGHTALYWYRQSLGQGPEFLIYFQGTGAADDSGLPNDRFFAVRPEGSVSTLKIQRTERGDSAVYLCASSLRAGISGNTIYFGEGSWLTVV.